This T cell receptor beta chain comes out of a study of Tregs in tolerant kidney transplant recipients. As for the study in general: The nonmyeloablative bone marrow transplants came from related graft donors, with transient mixed chimerism. Donor B cells were activated for about 10 days on irradiated CD40L-expressing 3T3 cells.

Trimming left V 3 bases short and J 3 bases short, with 9 bases between. This CDR3 region has 13 residues. CDR1 and CDR2 (germline): SGHTA, FQGNSA. Findings and limits, study-wide: Some patients' samples used different primers over time, so nucleotide sequences weren't comparable. Biological reproducibility was not directly addressed, but technical replication error appeared minimal.

Generated by immunoSEQ multiplex PCR, the TCRdb table keeps only in-frame clones and is missing some. The sample yields a few thousand clones, almost 90% seen once. With regard to this clone: Its antigen is still unknown.

Sequenced material: Tregs from blood cultured with allogeneic cells, taken before the transplant. The chain combines TRBV7-2 with TRBJ2-7, with a possible D match to TRBD1 (6 bases). The sequence came from a human patient who received a combined kidney and bone marrow transplant. CDR3 DNA: TGTGCCAGCAGCTTCGACAGGATCTACGAGCAGTACTTC. It translates to CASSFDRIYEQYF.